This TCR beta chain was found in a study of response to subunit inactivated influenza vaccine. Study-wide results and limits: Each seasonal flu vaccination may recruit only limited new T cells, authors suggested.

Turning to this clonotype: Antigen: not known.

TCRdb re-called the RT-PCR reads through MiXCR, storing one row per CDR3 protein. This table holds hundreds of thousands of distinct CDR3 sequences, around a sixth found once. This CDR3 has 16 residues. The receptor comes from a man between 45 and 60 years old who received an inactivated influenza vaccine. The sample in question was PBMCs from blood, obtained less than 13 days after vaccination. The genes are TRBV21-1 and TRBJ2-7; the D segment call TRBD1 is taken from the table without a DNA check. TRBV21-1 is an annotated pseudogene. CDR3 loop: CASSKVGELASHEQYF. CDR3 in DNA: TGTGCCAGCAGCAAAGTAGGGGAATTAGCTTCACACGAGCAGTACTTC.